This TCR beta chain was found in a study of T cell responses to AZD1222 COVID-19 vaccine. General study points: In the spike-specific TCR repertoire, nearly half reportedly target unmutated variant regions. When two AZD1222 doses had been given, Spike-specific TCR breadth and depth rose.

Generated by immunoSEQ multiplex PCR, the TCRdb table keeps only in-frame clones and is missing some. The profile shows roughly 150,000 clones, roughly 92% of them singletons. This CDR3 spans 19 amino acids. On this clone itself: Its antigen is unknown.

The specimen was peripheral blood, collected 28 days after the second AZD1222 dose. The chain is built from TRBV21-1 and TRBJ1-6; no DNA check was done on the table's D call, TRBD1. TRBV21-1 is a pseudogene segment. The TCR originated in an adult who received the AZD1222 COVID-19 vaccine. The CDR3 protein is CASSKRKGQGASYNSPLHF. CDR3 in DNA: TGTGCCAGCAGCAAAAGGAAGGGACAGGGGGCATCCTATAATTCACCCCTCCACTTT.